The rows below give T cell receptor beta chains drawn from one sample of a study of CD8 T cells in Susac syndrome. TCRdb called the immunoSEQ multiplex PCR reads again in MiXCR, with one record for every CDR3 protein. The table includes fewer than 85,000 distinct CDR3 sequences, approximately 94% detected once. Sequencing was carried out using CD8+ T cells from PBMCs. The receptor set was obtained from a human donor with Susac syndrome. Both conserved end residues are part of each CDR3. D genes are given only for firm matches. Not every row has a clone size; where given, it reads once, few, many or a size class.

clone_size | d_call | j_call | v_call | cdr3_aa | cdr3_nt
NA | TRBD1 | TRBJ1-2 | TRBV9 | CASSGSRGLYGYTF | TGTGCCAGCAGCGGGTCAAGGGGGCTATATGGCTACACCTTC
NA | NA | TRBJ1-1 | TRBV5-6 | CASSRGRQNTEAFF | TGTGCCAGCAGCAGGGGACGGCAGAACACTGAAGCTTTCTTT
once | NA | TRBJ2-1 | TRBV4-1 | CASSQDPGLDSYNEQFF | TGCGCCAGCAGCCAAGATCCGGGCCTCGACTCCTACAATGAGCAGTTCTTC
few | TRBD2 | TRBJ2-3 | TRBV19 | CASSTAGSTDTQYF | TGTGCCAGTAGTACAGCGGGGAGCACAGATACGCAGTATTTT
NA | NA | TRBJ2-2 | TRBV18 | CASSPGVLFF | TGTGCCAGCTCACCAGGGGTGCTGTTTTTT
once | NA | TRBJ1-2 | TRBV29-1 | CSVDGEQGGGYTF | TGCAGCGTTGACGGCGAACAGGGCGGTGGCTACACCTTC
NA | NA | TRBJ1-5 | TRBV27 | CASSPYSNQPQHF | TGTGCCAGCAGTCCGTATAGCAATCAGCCCCAGCATTTT
NA | TRBD2 | TRBJ2-7 | TRBV5-1 | CASSLEASGGYYEQYF | TGCGCCAGCAGCTTGGAGGCTAGCGGGGGATACTACGAGCAGTACTTC
few | NA | TRBJ2-6 | TRBV5-4 | CASSFGVGANVLTF | TGTGCCAGCAGCTTCGGCGTTGGGGCCAACGTCCTGACTTTC
NA | NA | TRBJ2-7 | TRBV4-2 | CASSQEAGREQYF | TGTGCCAGCAGCCAAGAAGCCGGGCGCGAGCAGTACTTC
NA | NA | TRBJ1-2 | TRBV21-1 | CASSKETEFIHYGYTF | TGTGCCAGCAGCAAAGAAACAGAGTTTATACACTATGGCTACACCTTC
NA | NA | TRBJ1-2 | TRBV9 | CASSVKGGNYGYTF | TGTGCCAGCAGCGTAAAGGGGGGCAACTATGGCTACACCTTC
once | NA | TRBJ1-3 | TRBV25-1 | CATSGTWTSGNTIYF | TGTGCCACCTCGGGGACGTGGACCTCTGGAAACACCATATATTTT
few | NA | TRBJ2-5 | TRBV7-2 | CASSLPGVQETQYF | TGTGCCAGCAGCTTACCGGGGGTTCAAGAGACCCAGTACTTC
NA | NA | TRBJ2-5 | TRBV25-1 | CASKGVRETQYF | TGTGCCAGCAAAGGGGTACGGGAGACCCAGTACTTC
NA | NA | TRBJ1-5 | TRBV2 | CASSDTGPNQPQHF | TGTGCCAGCAGTGATACCGGGCCAAATCAGCCCCAGCATTTT